Below, 26 T cell receptor beta chains from the same sample are listed, as sequenced in a study of blood T cell repertoires in COVID-19. This table comes from immunoSEQ multiplex PCR, and its TCRdb copy is limited to in-frame clones, with some not included. The sample contains 68,000 or so clones, approximately 88% of which appear only once. Sequenced input: peripheral blood. These receptors were collected from a woman aged 70 to 79 with acute or convalescent COVID-19.

The CDR3 loop is CASSQGGGTGVSRAFF. In DNA, the CDR3 is TGTGCCAGCAGCCAGGGGGGAGGGACAGGGGTCAGCCGAGCTTTCTTT. The rearrangement uses TRBV3-1 (or the pseudogene TRBV3-2) and TRBJ1-1; 10 bases match TRBD1. J was trimmed by 10 bases and V by 3 bases; bases with no gene match: 14. CDR1 is LGHDT, CDR2 YNNKEL, per germline (reference sequence). The CDR3 loop spans 16 amino acids.

The chain couples TRBV5-1 to TRBJ2-5; 15 bases match TRBD2. The CDR3 contains 16 residues. Germline-derived CDR1 and CDR2 are SGHRS and YFSETQ. V lost 0 bases and J lost 11; bases outside the gene matches: 8. The CDR3 DNA is TGCGCCAGCAGCTTGGGGACTAGCGGGAGGGCGTTCGGACAGTACTTC. It yields the protein CASSLGTSGRAFGQYF.

This clone was detected a few times. V usage is TRBV5-6 and J usage is TRBJ1-2; D is undetermined. Trimming shortened V by 4 bases and J by 2 bases, and 9 bases separated the two germline ends. Germline V CDR1 and CDR2: SGHDT, YYEEEE. CDR3 length: 13 amino acids. The CDR3 spells CASSQWANYGYTF. As DNA, the CDR3 is TGTGCCAGCAGCCAATGGGCCAACTATGGCTACACCTTC.

The chain combines TRBV4-3 with TRBJ1-1; 7 nucleotides match TRBD1. J was trimmed by 3 bases and V by 0 bases; bases with no gene match: 7. The CDR3 consists of 16 residues. The germline V gene has CDR1 LGHNA and CDR2 YSLEER. The DNA of the CDR3 is TGCGCCAGCAGCCAAGACCCGACAGGGACTTACACTGAAGCTTTCTTT. Protein: CASSQDPTGTYTEAFF.

The count of this clone is one. The chain is built from TRBV2 and TRBJ2-2; 10 nucleotides align to TRBD2. Trimming took 5 bases from V and 7 from J; bases not matched to a gene: 10. CDR1 is SNHLY, CDR2 FYNNEI, per germline. This CDR3 has 16 residues. CDR3 protein: CASSPSAGGPGGELFF. The CDR3 nucleotides are TGTGCCAGCAGTCCCTCAGCGGGAGGGCCTGGCGGGGAGCTGTTTTTT.

V and J are TRBV29-1 and TRBJ1-1; perhaps TRBD1 as D (5 bases). Germline V gene lookup returns CDR1 SQVTM and CDR2 ANQGSEA. V lost 4 bases and J 4 bases, leaving 16 bases between the germline ends. The length of the CDR3 is 14 residues. CDR3 sequence reads: CSVVRGVRGTEAFF. The CDR3 DNA reads TGCAGCGTTGTTCGCGGGGTTAGGGGCACTGAAGCTTTCTTT.

The chain couples TRBV19 to TRBJ1-1; 9 bases are a match to TRBD1. V dropped 5 bases and J dropped 3; count of bases not matched to a gene: 4. This CDR3 spans 14 amino acids. Germline assignment: CDR1 LNHDA and CDR2 SQIVND (reference sequence). CDR3 loop: CASSPQGAYTEAFF. CDR3 sequence (DNA): TGTGCCAGTAGTCCACAGGGGGCCTACACTGAAGCTTTCTTT. The variable domain in full, completed from reference TRBV19 and TRBJ1-1, reads DGGITQSPKYLFRKEGQNVTLSCEQNLNHDAMYWYRQDPGQGLRLIYYSQIVNDFQKGDIAEGYSVSREKKESFPLTVTSAQKNPTAFYLCASSPQGAYTEAFFGQGTRLTVV.

The chain recombines TRBV5-6 with TRBJ2-7; D is possibly TRBD1 (6 bases). The ends were cut back, 5 bases at V and 2 bases at J, with 11 bases in the middle. CDR1 is SGHDT and CDR2 is YYEEEE in the germline V gene. The CDR3 has 13 residues. The CDR3 region is CASSRQVTYEQYF. CDR3 DNA sequence: TGTGCCAGCAGTCGACAGGTAACCTACGAGCAGTACTTC.

The gene calls are TRBV6-5 and TRBJ1-2; TRBD1 agrees at 7 bases. The CDR3 has 13 amino acids. CDR1 is MNHEY, CDR2 SVGAGI, per germline. V was clipped by 7 bases and J by 5 bases; unmatched bases: 7. Here the CDR3 DNA reads TGTGCCAGCACCCCGGGACAGCTTTATGGCTACACCTTC. It is translated as CASTPGQLYGYTF.

The gene calls are TRBV19 and TRBJ1-1; D is undetermined. V lost 4 bases to trimming and J lost 4 bases, with 13 bases between them. This CDR3 contains 14 residues. Germline CDR1 and CDR2: LNHDA and SQIVND (reference sequence). The DNA for the CDR3 is TGTGCCAGTAGTACAGTACTGGGGAGCACTGAAGCTTTCTTT. Protein: CASSTVLGSTEAFF.

The V call is TRBV27, the J call TRBJ1-5; 11 bases fit TRBD1. This CDR3 spans 15 amino acids. From germline, CDR1 is MNHEY and CDR2 SMNVEV (reference sequence). The V and J ends lost 2 bases and 4 bases, in that order; junction bases with no gene match: 1. The CDR3 bases are TGTGCCAGCAGTTTAGGGGACAGGGGGAATCAGCCCCAGCATTTT. Translated: CASSLGDRGNQPQHF.

The chain is built from TRBV29-1 and TRBJ1-2; TRBD1 matches at 11 bases. The CDR3 length is 15 residues. Germline CDR1 SQVTM, CDR2 ANQGSEA. Trimming cost V 4 bases and J 2 bases; bases outside gene matches: 6. The CDR3 coding sequence is TGCAGCGTTGGGACAGGGGGCAGCGGAAACTATGGCTACACCTTC. It yields the protein CSVGTGGSGNYGYTF.

This sequence joins TRBV3-1 (or the pseudogene TRBV3-2) and TRBJ2-5, with D tentatively TRBD2 (6 bases). Deletions cut 8 bases from V and 5 bases from J, with 15 bases between. Germline values: CDR1 LGHDT, CDR2 YNNKEL (reference sequence). This CDR3 contains 13 residues. The CDR3 DNA reads TGTGCCAGCGGGGGGTACCCCCGGGAGACCCAGTACTTC. Its translation: CASGGYPRETQYF.

The genes are TRBV29-1 and TRBJ2-1, with unresolved D. CDR1 SQVTM and CDR2 ANQGSEA come from the germline V gene. The CDR3 runs to 11 residues. Trimming shortened V by 8 bases and J by 8 bases, and 13 bases separated the two germline ends. This CDR3 is CSLITPDEQFF. The CDR3 DNA follows: TGCAGCTTAATAACCCCGGATGAGCAGTTCTTC.

This rearrangement joins TRBV4-3 to TRBJ2-3, with a possible D match to TRBD2 (6 bases). The CDR3 has 16 residues. CDR1 and CDR2 (germline): LGHNA, YSLEER. Trimming removed 1 base at V and 7 bases at J, with 18 bases between. The CDR3 loop reads CASSQGASVSGNTQYF. In nucleotides, the CDR3 is TGCGCCAGCAGCCAAGGGGCTAGCGTCTCGGGCAATACGCAGTATTTT.

The V gene is TRBV5-1, the J gene TRBJ1-1; no reliable D call. Germline V gene data show CDR1 as SGHRS and CDR2 as YFSETQ. Trimming left V 0 bases short and J 4 bases short, with 13 bases between. The length of the CDR3 is 15 residues. CDR3 DNA sequence: TGCGCCAGCAGCTTGGGAAACAGTCCCGGCACTGAAGCTTTCTTT. Amino acids: CASSLGNSPGTEAFF.

This chain links TRBV27 with TRBJ1-1; maybe TRBD1 (6 bases). V was clipped by 3 bases and J by 6 bases, with 14 bases between them. Germline CDR1 is MNHEY and CDR2 is SMNVEV (reference sequence). The CDR3 spans 14 residues. The CDR3 loop is CASSLGRGVAEAFF. The CDR3 nucleotides read TGTGCCAGCAGTTTGGGCAGGGGTGTCGCTGAAGCTTTCTTT.

V usage is TRBV11-3 and J usage is TRBJ2-5; 8 bases fit TRBD1. Germline CDR1 reads SGHNT; CDR2 reads YENEEA. The CDR3 is 16 amino acids. V dropped 5 bases and J dropped 1; count of bases not matched to a gene: 9. In nucleotides, the CDR3 is TGTGCCAGCAGCCCCAACGGACAGGGCTCCCAAGAGACCCAGTACTTC. This gives the protein CASSPNGQGSQETQYF.

The chain joins TRBV7-9 to TRBJ1-2, with D hard to call. The V and J ends lost 3 bases and 8 bases respectively, with 13 bases between them. The CDR3 length is 13 residues. Germline loops: CDR1 SEHNR, CDR2 FQNEAQ (reference sequence). CDR3 DNA sequence: TGTGCCAGCAGCTTCGGCGGCGGGGTCGGCTACACCTTC. Translated: CASSFGGGVGYTF.

The chain recombines TRBV19 with TRBJ2-2; TRBD1 aligns across 11 bases. This CDR3 is 16 amino acids long. Germline CDR1 LNHDA, CDR2 SQIVND (reference sequence). Trimming at V came to 7 bases and at J to 6 bases, leaving 10 bases not matched to a gene. The CDR3 sequence: CASKTIRTGGAGELFF. CDR3 DNA: TGTGCCAGTAAGACTATAAGGACAGGGGGCGCCGGGGAGCTGTTTTTT.

This chain connects TRBV18 to TRBJ2-1; 9 bases are a match to TRBD2. The V gene's germline CDR1 is KGHSH and CDR2 LQKENI. The length of the CDR3 is 16 residues. Trimming removed 1 base from V and 6 bases from J; junction bases left unmatched: 7. Here the CDR3 DNA reads TGTGCCAGCTCACCACTTCGCGGGAGGGCTGGCAATGAGCAGTTCTTC. Protein: CASSPLRGRAGNEQFF.

The table lists this clone with a count of one. This rearrangement joins TRBV2 to TRBJ2-4; 12 positions agree with TRBD2. Germline-derived CDR1 and CDR2 are SNHLY and FYNNEI. The CDR3 covers 18 residues. Germline trimming cut 3 bases from V and 2 bases from J; bases unmatched to any gene: 8. CDR3 protein: CASSESSGGERTKNIQYF. Here the CDR3 DNA reads TGTGCCAGCAGTGAGTCTAGCGGGGGGGAGAGGACCAAAAACATTCAGTACTTC.

This chain joins TRBV18 and TRBJ2-1; D might be TRBD2 (5 bases). Germline lookup yields CDR1 KGHSH and CDR2 LQKENI. This CDR3 is built from 15 residues. The V end lost 1 base, the J end lost 8 bases, and 15 bases lay between the germline ends. The CDR3 bases are TGTGCCAGCTCACCACTCAAACCACCACTAGATGAGCAGTTCTTC. The encoded protein is CASSPLKPPLDEQFF.

The CDR3 protein is CASSDSSGGSDTQYF. Written as DNA, the CDR3 is TGTGCCAGCAGTGACTCCTCAGGGGGCTCAGATACGCAGTATTTT. The genes are TRBV6-4 and TRBJ2-3; 8 positions match TRBD1. This CDR3 has 15 amino acids. Trimming cost V 0 bases and J 4 bases; bases outside gene matches: 3. Germline V gives CDR1 MRHNA, CDR2 SNTAGT.

The V and J genes are TRBV19 and TRBJ1-6; 8 nucleotides line up with TRBD1. CDR1 and CDR2 from the germline V gene are LNHDA and SQIVND (reference sequence). CDR3 length: 15 amino acids. With V trimmed by 5 bases and J by 7 bases, 7 bases remained unmatched. CDR3 residues: CASSPGGQGNSPLHF. CDR3 DNA: TGTGCCAGTAGTCCTGGAGGACAGGGAAATTCACCCCTCCACTTT.

The chain combines TRBV6-2 or TRBV6-3 with TRBJ1-1; D is unresolved. The CDR3 extends over 15 amino acids. Germline CDR1 MNHEY, CDR2 SVGEGT. The V end was cut by 0 bases, the J end by 0 bases, with 8 bases between. As DNA, the CDR3 is TGTGCCAGCAGTTACTCGCAAGAGATGAACACTGAAGCTTTCTTT. Its protein is CASSYSQEMNTEAFF.